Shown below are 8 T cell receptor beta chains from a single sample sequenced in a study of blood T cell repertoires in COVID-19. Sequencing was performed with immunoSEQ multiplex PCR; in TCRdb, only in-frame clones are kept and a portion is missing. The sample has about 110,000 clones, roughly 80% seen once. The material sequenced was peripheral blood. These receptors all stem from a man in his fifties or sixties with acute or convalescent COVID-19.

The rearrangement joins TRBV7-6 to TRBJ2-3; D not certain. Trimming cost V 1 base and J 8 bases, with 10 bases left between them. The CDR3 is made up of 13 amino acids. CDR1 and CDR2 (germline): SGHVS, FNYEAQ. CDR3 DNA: TGTGCCAGCAGCTTAGGACGGGTTCGTACGCAGTATTTT. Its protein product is CASSLGRVRTQYF.

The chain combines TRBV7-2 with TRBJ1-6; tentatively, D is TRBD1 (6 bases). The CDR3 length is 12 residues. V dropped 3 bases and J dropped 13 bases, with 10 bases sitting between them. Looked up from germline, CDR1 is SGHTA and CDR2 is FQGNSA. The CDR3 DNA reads TGTGCCAGCAGCTTTTTACAGGGTCCCCTCCACTTT. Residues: CASSFLQGPLHF. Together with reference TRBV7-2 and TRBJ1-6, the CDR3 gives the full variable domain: GAGVSQSPSNKVTEKGKDVELRCDPISGHTALYWYRQSLGQGLEFLIYFQGNSAPDKSGLPSDRFSAERTGGSVSTLTIQRTQQEDSAVYLCASSFLQGPLHFGNGTRLTVT.

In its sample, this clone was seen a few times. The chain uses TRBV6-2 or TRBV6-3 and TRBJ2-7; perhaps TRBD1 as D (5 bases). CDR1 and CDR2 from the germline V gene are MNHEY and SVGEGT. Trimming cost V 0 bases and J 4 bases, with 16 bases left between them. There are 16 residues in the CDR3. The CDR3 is CASSYSITAGFYEQYF. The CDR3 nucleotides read TGTGCCAGCAGTTACTCGATTACGGCAGGGTTTTACGAGCAGTACTTC.

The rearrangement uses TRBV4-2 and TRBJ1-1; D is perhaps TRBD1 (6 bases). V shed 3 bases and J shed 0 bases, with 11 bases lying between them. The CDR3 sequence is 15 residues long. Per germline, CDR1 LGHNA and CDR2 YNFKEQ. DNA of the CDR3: TGTGCCAGCAGCCAGGGGCCAGGGGTGAACACTGAAGCTTTCTTT. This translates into CASSQGPGVNTEAFF.

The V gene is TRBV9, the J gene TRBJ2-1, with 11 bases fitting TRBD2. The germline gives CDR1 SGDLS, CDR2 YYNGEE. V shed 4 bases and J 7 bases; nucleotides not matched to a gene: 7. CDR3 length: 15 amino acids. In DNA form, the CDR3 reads TGTGCCAGCAGCCTAGCGGGGGGCGGGGAGAATGAGCAGTTCTTC. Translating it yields CASSLAGGGENEQFF. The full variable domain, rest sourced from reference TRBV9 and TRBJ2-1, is DSGVTQTPKHLITATGQRVTLRCSPRSGDLSVYWYQQSLDQGLQFLIQYYNGEERAKGNILERFSAQQFPDLHSELNLSSLELGDSALYFCASSLAGGGENEQFFGPGTRLTVL.

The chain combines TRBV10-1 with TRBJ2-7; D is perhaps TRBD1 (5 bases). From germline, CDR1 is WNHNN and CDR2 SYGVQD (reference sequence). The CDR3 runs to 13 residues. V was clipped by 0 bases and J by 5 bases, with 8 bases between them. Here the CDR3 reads CASSESQGNEQYF. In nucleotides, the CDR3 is TGCGCCAGCAGTGAGTCGCAGGGTAACGAGCAGTACTTC.

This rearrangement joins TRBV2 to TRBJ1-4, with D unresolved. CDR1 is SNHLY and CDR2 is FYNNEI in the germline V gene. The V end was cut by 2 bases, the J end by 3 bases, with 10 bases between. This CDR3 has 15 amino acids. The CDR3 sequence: CASSEIVVSNEKLFF. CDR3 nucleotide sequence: TGTGCCAGCAGTGAAATTGTTGTCTCTAATGAAAAACTGTTTTTT. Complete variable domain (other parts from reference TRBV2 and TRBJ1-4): EPEVTQTPSHQVTQMGQEVILRCVPISNHLYFYWYRQILGQKVEFLVSFYNNEISEKSEIFDDQFSVERPDGSNFTLKIRSTKLEDSAMYFCASSEIVVSNEKLFFGSGTQLSVL.

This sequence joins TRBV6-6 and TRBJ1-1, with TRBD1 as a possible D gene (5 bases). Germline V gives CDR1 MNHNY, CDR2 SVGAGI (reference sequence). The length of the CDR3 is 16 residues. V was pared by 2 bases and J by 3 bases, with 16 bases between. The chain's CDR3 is CASSYGVGRVDTEAFF. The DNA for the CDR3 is TGTGCCAGCAGTTACGGAGTAGGCAGGGTAGACACTGAAGCTTTCTTT.